These 32 T cell receptor beta chains share one sample of origin, sequenced in a study of cytomegalovirus exposure and HLA in healthy donors (TCRdb year 2017). Libraries were prepared through the immunoSEQ multiplex PCR assay. For the multiplex PCR, a mixture combining 60 forward primers for TCR Vbeta segments and 13 reverse primers for TCR Jbeta segments was used. What TCRdb holds here is the immuneACCESS table cut down to in-frame rearrangements. Part of the clones is not present; checked against another copy, under half of the missing clones reflect an unresolved V gene, and the others are unexplained. The sample table contains some 150,000 clones; only one count was recorded for approximately 8.9% of them. The ten largest clones add up to roughly 6.4% of the sample. The sequenced material came from PBMCs. These receptor sequences come from a woman aged 40 to 50 in good health and CMV-seropositive.

The table lists this clone with a few counts. This chain uses TRBV4-1 with TRBJ1-2; possible D gene TRBD1, 5 bases. Germline V gene lookup returns CDR1 MGHRA and CDR2 YSYEKL. The CDR3 consists of 15 residues. V was pared by 6 bases and J by 5 bases, with 19 bases between. CDR3 region: CASSPRQWLPYGYTF. The CDR3 DNA reads as TGCGCCAGCAGTCCTCGACAGTGGCTTCCTTATGGCTACACCTTC.

The chain links TRBV7-2 to TRBJ2-7; 8 nucleotides align to TRBD1. Germline V gene lookup returns CDR1 SGHTA and CDR2 FQGNSA. V shed 1 base, J shed 1 base, and the junction held 0 bases outside the gene matches. The CDR3 sequence is 14 residues long. For the CDR3, the DNA is TGTGCCAGCAGCTTAGGGACAGGGTCCTACGAGCAGTACTTC. Its translation: CASSLGTGSYEQYF.

This chain uses TRBV4-1 with TRBJ1-2, with D unresolved. The CDR3 consists of 15 residues. Per germline, CDR1 MGHRA and CDR2 YSYEKL. Deletions cut 0 bases from V and 4 bases from J, with 12 bases between. CDR3 nucleotide sequence: TGCGCCAGCAGCCAAGATCCCCAGGTTCCCTATGGCTACACCTTC. This translates into CASSQDPQVPYGYTF.

The J gene is TRBJ1-1, the V gene TRBV5-1; TRBD1 matches at 7 bases. J gave up 5 bases and V 4 bases, and 5 bases lay outside the gene matches. Germline CDR1 is SGHRS and CDR2 is YFSETQ. The CDR3 spans 13 residues. The DNA for the CDR3 is TGCGCCAGCAGCGGGACAGTCGTGACTGAAGCTTTCTTT. This encodes CASSGTVVTEAFF.

The rearrangement links TRBV7-9 to TRBJ1-1; possible D gene TRBD1, 5 bases. V lost 5 bases and J 4 bases, leaving 8 bases between the germline ends. The CDR3 consists of 12 residues. The V gene's germline CDR1 is SEHNR and CDR2 FQNEAQ (reference sequence). CDR3 residues: CASSPQATEAFF. For the CDR3, the DNA is TGTGCCAGCAGCCCACAGGCCACTGAAGCTTTCTTT.

The chain combines TRBV7-8 with TRBJ2-7, with D possibly matching TRBD1 (6 bases). The germline V gene encodes CDR1 SGHVS and CDR2 FQNEAQ. V lost 3 bases, J lost 2 bases, and 8 bases lay in between. The CDR3 is 13 residues long. The CDR3 sequence: CASSFDRPYEQYF. For the CDR3, the DNA is TGTGCCAGCAGCTTTGACAGGCCCTACGAGCAGTACTTC.

The rearrangement joins TRBV4-3 to TRBJ1-1, with D perhaps matching TRBD1 (5 bases). Germline V lookup: CDR1 LGHNA, CDR2 YSLEER. The CDR3 spans 15 residues. Trimming took off 0 bases at V and 4 bases at J, with 12 bases between the two ends. This CDR3 reads CASSQEGGVATEAFF. The CDR3 DNA is TGCGCCAGCAGCCAAGAAGGAGGGGTGGCCACTGAAGCTTTCTTT.

The table lists this clone with a few counts. V usage is TRBV5-1 and J usage is TRBJ1-1; TRBD1 is a possible D gene (5 bases). CDR1 and CDR2 from the germline V gene are SGHRS and YFSETQ. The V gene lost 0 bases and the J gene lost 7 bases, with 16 bases spanning the gap. The CDR3 sequence is 15 residues long. CDR3 residues: CASSLDGQGYGEAFF. For the CDR3, the DNA is TGCGCCAGCAGCTTGGATGGGCAGGGTTACGGTGAAGCTTTCTTT.

V gene TRBV4-1 combines with J gene TRBJ1-2; perhaps TRBD1 as D (6 bases). The CDR3 loop spans 15 amino acids. The germline V and J ends were trimmed by 3 bases and 2 bases, with 13 bases remaining between them. The germline V gene encodes CDR1 MGHRA and CDR2 YSYEKL. The CDR3 sequence is CASSQVNRDNYGYTF. The CDR3 region has the DNA TGCGCCAGCAGCCAGGTAAACAGGGACAACTATGGCTACACCTTC.

The chain is built from TRBV6-1 and TRBJ1-1; the D is unclear. The germline gives CDR1 MNHNS, CDR2 SASEGT. The CDR3 has 13 residues. V gave up 8 bases and J gave up 6 bases, with 16 bases separating them. The CDR3 nucleotides are TGTGCCAGCTCACATTTAGAGGCGGCTGAAGCTTTCTTT. Amino acids: CASSHLEAAEAFF.

CDR3 DNA: TGTGCCAGCAGCCCGAGGGTCCTTAGCGGGGGGGCCGGGGGGGAGACCCAGTACTTC. It codes for CASSPRVLSGGAGGETQYF. The J gene is TRBJ2-5, the V gene TRBV7-8, with TRBD2 identical over 11 bases. The germline V gene encodes CDR1 SGHVS and CDR2 FQNEAQ. The CDR3 is 19 amino acids. The trim removed 5 bases at V and 5 bases at J, leaving 19 bases unmatched.

As for this clone: At one of its ends the junction is not consistent with the germline gene, which may arise from a read error. The chain uses TRBV2 and TRBJ1-5, with 11 bases matching TRBD1. CDR1 is SNHLY and CDR2 is FYNNEI in the germline V gene. This CDR3 is built from 16 residues. In DNA, the CDR3 is TGTGCCAGCAGTGAAGAGGACAGGGGGCTCGATCAGCCCCAGAATTTT. Its translation is CASSEEDRGLDQPQNF.

The CDR3 region is CASSVALQGVNGYTF. For the CDR3, the DNA is TGTGCCAGCAGCGTAGCACTACAGGGGGTAAACGGCTACACCTTC. This chain joins TRBV9 and TRBJ1-2; TRBD1 aligns across 8 bases. This CDR3 is built from 15 residues. The V and J ends lost 0 bases and 8 bases, in that order; junction bases with no gene match: 9. Germline V gene data show CDR1 as SGDLS and CDR2 as YYNGEE.

The rearrangement joins TRBV10-3 to TRBJ1-1, with TRBD1 identical over 8 bases. V was clipped by 0 bases and J by 6 bases; unmatched bases: 6. This CDR3 contains 15 residues. Germline assignment: CDR1 ENHRY and CDR2 SYGVKD. The CDR3 DNA reads as TGTGCCATCAGTGAGTCTGGACAGGGAGGCGCTGAAGCTTTCTTT. Translation gives CAISESGQGGAEAFF.

The J gene is TRBJ1-2, the V gene TRBV7-9, with D perhaps matching TRBD1 (6 bases). This CDR3 region has 19 residues. Germline-derived CDR1 and CDR2 are SEHNR and FQNEAQ (reference sequence). Trimming stripped 5 bases from V and 4 bases from J, with 29 bases between. In nucleotides, the CDR3 is TGTGCCAGCAGCCCACATGAGAGGTGGTCAGGGGCAGTAGGCTATGGCTACACCTTC. Its protein is CASSPHERWSGAVGYGYTF.

This clone was seen more than once but under ten times. The chain carries TRBV15 and TRBJ1-5; D remains unclear. Germline assignment: CDR1 LNHNV and CDR2 YYDKDF (reference sequence). V was clipped by 1 base and J by 4 bases, with 11 bases between them. The CDR3 has 15 residues. CDR3 sequence reads: CATSRGGSGNQPQHF. CDR3 in DNA: TGTGCCACCAGCAGAGGTGGCAGCGGGAATCAGCCCCAGCATTTT.

This clone was seen a few times. This rearrangement joins TRBV7-2 to TRBJ1-5, with D possibly matching TRBD1 (6 bases). V was clipped by 1 base and J by 2 bases, with 9 bases between them. The V gene's germline CDR1 is SGHTA and CDR2 FQGNSA. This CDR3 is built from 15 residues. The CDR3 reads CASSLEQGGNQPQHF. Here the CDR3 DNA reads TGTGCCAGCAGCTTAGAACAGGGAGGCAATCAGCCCCAGCATTTT.

This clone has a handful of counts. The chain combines TRBV6-5 with TRBJ2-2; D is perhaps TRBD1 (5 bases). The germline V gene encodes CDR1 MNHEY and CDR2 SVGAGI. Trimming cost V 7 bases and J 4 bases, with 16 bases left between them. The CDR3 totals 15 residues. The chain's CDR3 is CASKKEGVSTGELFF. DNA of the CDR3: TGTGCCAGCAAGAAAGAAGGGGTCAGCACCGGGGAGCTGTTTTTT.

This clone showed up just a few times. V usage is TRBV6-1 and J usage is TRBJ1-2, with TRBD1 matching over 8 bases. This CDR3 spans 17 amino acids. V lost 3 bases and J lost 2; bases outside the gene matches: 11. The V gene's germline CDR1 is MNHNS and CDR2 SASEGT. CDR3 DNA sequence: TGTGCCAGCAGTGACCCCAGATCTCGGACAGGGAACTATGGCTACACCTTC. Its translation is CASSDPRSRTGNYGYTF.

This clone was recorded a few times. V usage is TRBV10-2 and J usage is TRBJ2-2, with D tentatively TRBD1 (5 bases). V dropped 7 bases and J dropped 0 bases, with 12 bases sitting between them. This CDR3 spans 15 amino acids. The germline CDR1 and CDR2 sequences are WSHSY and SAAADI. CDR3 region: CASKATVSNTGELFF. As DNA, the CDR3 is TGCGCCAGCAAGGCGACAGTTTCGAACACCGGGGAGCTGTTTTTT.

This clone was seen only a few times. The chain joins TRBV5-1 to TRBJ2-1, with 11 bases fitting TRBD1. The CDR3 has 16 amino acids. Trimming at V came to 5 bases and at J to 4 bases, leaving 8 bases not matched to a gene. Germline V gene sequence: CDR1 SGHRS, CDR2 YFSETQ. CDR3 coding DNA: TGCGCCAGCAGAAAGACCGGGACAGGGGGATACAATGAGCAGTTCTTC. Translating it yields CASRKTGTGGYNEQFF.

This chain uses TRBV5-1 with TRBJ2-3, with D possibly TRBD2 on 6 matching bases. CDR3 size: 15 residues. Germline loops: CDR1 SGHRS, CDR2 YFSETQ. V shed 4 bases and J shed 4 bases, with 16 bases lying between them. The CDR3 is CASSTPASEADTQYF. CDR3 nucleotides: TGCGCCAGCAGCACCCCGGCTAGCGAGGCAGATACGCAGTATTTT.

As for this clone: No conserved phenylalanine or tryptophan is present at the end of the CDR3, so a read error is the likely explanation. The gene calls are TRBV9 and TRBJ2-2; D gene ambiguous. Germline CDR1 reads SGDLS; CDR2 reads YYNGEE. There are 15 residues in the CDR3. V was trimmed by 0 bases and J by 7 bases, leaving 13 bases between them. CDR3 loop: CASSVGSARSGELFV. DNA of the CDR3: TGTGCCAGCAGCGTAGGGTCAGCCAGGAGCGGGGAGCTGTTTGTT.

This clone occurred a few times. The genes are TRBV7-2 and TRBJ2-3; 11 positions agree with TRBD2. CDR3 length equals 16 residues. Germline trimming cut 4 bases from V and 5 bases from J; bases unmatched to any gene: 8. CDR1 is SGHTA, CDR2 FQGNSA, per germline. The CDR3 nucleotides read TGTGCCAGCAGCTCGTTAGCGGGGGGGCCGGGAGATACGCAGTATTTT. It is translated as CASSSLAGGPGDTQYF.

The chain has TRBV11-2 and TRBJ2-2, with TRBD1 as a possible D gene (6 bases). Trimming took off 1 base at V and 4 bases at J, with 13 bases between the two ends. CDR1 and CDR2 (germline): SGHAT, FQNNGV. The CDR3 is 16 amino acids. CDR3 region: CASSLGGRGSTGELFF. CDR3 nucleotides: TGTGCCAGCAGCTTAGGGGGCAGGGGTAGCACCGGGGAGCTGTTTTTT.

V and J are TRBV5-6 and TRBJ2-2; TRBD2 matches at 8 bases. V gave up 2 bases and J gave up 6 bases; unmatched junction bases: 9. Germline CDR1 SGHDT, CDR2 YYEEEE. This CDR3 is 16 amino acids long. This chain's CDR3 is CASSFGERGRPGELFF. The DNA of the CDR3 is TGTGCCAGCAGCTTTGGGGAGCGGGGGAGACCCGGGGAGCTGTTTTTT.

This clone was recorded only once. The gene calls are TRBV7-2 and TRBJ1-2; 7 bases align to TRBD1. The CDR3 is 13 residues long. The germline CDR1 and CDR2 sequences are SGHTA and FQGNSA. The junction had 6 bases not matched to a gene; V was cut back by 5 bases and J by 6 bases. The CDR3 region is CASSTRQGDGYTF. The CDR3 DNA reads as TGTGCCAGCAGCACCAGACAGGGCGATGGCTACACCTTC.

V gene TRBV7-6 combines with J gene TRBJ2-1, with 8 bases aligning to TRBD1. Germline V lookup: CDR1 SGHVS, CDR2 FNYEAQ. V lost 3 bases, J lost 6 bases, and 7 bases stayed unmatched. The CDR3 spans 15 residues. CDR3 sequence: CASSLGTGMGNEQFF. CDR3 nucleotide sequence: TGTGCCAGCAGCTTGGGGACAGGTATGGGCAATGAGCAGTTCTTC. Based on the CDR3 plus reference TRBV7-6 and TRBJ2-1, the full variable domain is GAGVSQSPRYKVTKRGQDVALRCDPISGHVSLYWYRQALGQGPEFLTYFNYEAQQDKSGLPNDRFSAERPEGSISTLTIQRTEQRDSAMYRCASSLGTGMGNEQFFGPGTRLTVL.

This clone was seen more than once but under ten times. The chain employs TRBV5-1 and TRBJ1-3; D gene uncertain. The germline V gene has CDR1 SGHRS and CDR2 YFSETQ. The CDR3 contains 12 residues. Trimming stripped 2 bases from V and 9 bases from J, with 9 bases between. CDR3 in amino acids: CASSFSGGTIYF. As DNA, the CDR3 is TGCGCCAGCAGCTTCTCGGGAGGCACCATATATTTT.

The CDR3 DNA is TGTGCCAGCAGCTTAGGGCAGTATCAGCCCCAGCATTTT. Its translation: CASSLGQYQPQHF. This chain uses TRBV7-2 with TRBJ1-5; D remains ambiguous. Trimming took 1 base from V and 5 from J, leaving 6 bases between them. CDR1 and CDR2 (germline): SGHTA, FQGNSA. This CDR3 is built from 13 residues.

There are a few counts of this clone. The chain employs TRBV29-1 and TRBJ2-5, with 11 positions matching TRBD2. The trim removed 6 bases at V and 1 base at J, leaving 4 bases unmatched. The CDR3 length is 14 residues. Per germline, CDR1 SQVTM and CDR2 ANQGSEA. CDR3 sequence (DNA): TGCAGCGTGATGACTAGCGGGGTCCAAGAGACCCAGTACTTC. It codes for CSVMTSGVQETQYF.

This clone came up a few times. The rearrangement joins TRBV6-4 to TRBJ1-4, with D perhaps matching TRBD1 (5 bases). CDR3 length equals 13 residues. Germline CDR1 MRHNA, CDR2 SNTAGT. V was trimmed by 6 bases and J by 3 bases, leaving 8 bases between them. CDR3 in DNA: TGTGCCAGCAGCAGGGAAGCTAATGAAAAACTGTTTTTT. This codes for CASSREANEKLFF.